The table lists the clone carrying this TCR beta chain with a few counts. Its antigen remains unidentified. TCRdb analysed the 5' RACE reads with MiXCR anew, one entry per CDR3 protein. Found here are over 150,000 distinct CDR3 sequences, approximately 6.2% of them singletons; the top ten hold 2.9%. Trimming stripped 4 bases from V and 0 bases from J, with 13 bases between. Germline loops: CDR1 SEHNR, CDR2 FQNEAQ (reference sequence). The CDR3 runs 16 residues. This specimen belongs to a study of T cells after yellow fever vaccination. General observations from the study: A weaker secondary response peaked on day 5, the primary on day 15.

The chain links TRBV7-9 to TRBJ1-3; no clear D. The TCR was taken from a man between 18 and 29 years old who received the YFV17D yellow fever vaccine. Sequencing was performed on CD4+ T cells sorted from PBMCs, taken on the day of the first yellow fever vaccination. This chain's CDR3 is CASSYAPGSSGNTIYF. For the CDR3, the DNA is TGTGCCAGCAGCTATGCCCCCGGGAGCTCTGGAAACACCATATATTTT.